A selection of T cell receptor beta chains follows, all from one sample in a study of T cell repertoires in ileal Crohn's disease. The protocol was immunoSEQ multiplex PCR, while the TCRdb copy is restricted to in-frame clones and leaves out a portion. The table shows 7,500 or so clones, with about 73% occurring only once. Source material: ileal tissue. Source of these receptors: an adult with Crohn's disease. Each CDR3 is given with its conserved first and last residue. A D gene is named only where the DNA matches it firmly. A clone size is listed for some rows: how often the clone was seen (once, few, many), or a class if it is expanded.

d_gene	v_gene	j_gene	abundance	CDR3nt	CDR3aa
.	TRBV19	TRBJ2-1	.	TGTGCCAGCTGGACCCCAGGGGCTTACAATGAGCAGTTCTTC	CASWTPGAYNEQFF
TRBD2	TRBV30	TRBJ2-7	.	TGTGCCTGGGACGGGCTAGCGGGGGGCGAGCAGTACTTC	CAWDGLAGGEQYF
TRBD1	TRBV6-4	TRBJ2-2	few	TGTGCCAGCAGTGATCAGGGGGACAACACCGGGGAGCTGTTTTTT	CASSDQGDNTGELFF
.	TRBV7-9	TRBJ1-2	few	TGTGCCAGCAGCTTAGTGGTTGACAGCCTCTATGGCTACACCTTC	CASSLVVDSLYGYTF
TRBD2	TRBV5-5	TRBJ2-1	.	TGTGCCAGCAGCTTGGCTAGCGGATCCTACAATGAGCAGTTCTTC	CASSLASGSYNEQFF
.	TRBV10-1	TRBJ2-3	.	TGCGCCAGCAGCCCTAGCGGCACAGATACGCAGTATTTT	CASSPSGTDTQYF
.	TRBV5-1	TRBJ2-3	.	TGCGCCAGCAGACGTGACAGCAGCACAGATACGCAGTATTTT	CASRRDSSTDTQYF
.	TRBV6-8	TRBJ2-1	.	TGTGCCAGCACTACAGGGAATGAGCAGTTCTTC	CASTTGNEQFF
TRBD2	TRBV5-1	TRBJ2-7	.	TGCGCCAGCAGCCGTGGGGGGGGGAAGGGCGAGCAGTACTTC	CASSRGGGKGEQYF
.	TRBV9	TRBJ2-2	few	TGTGCCAGCAGCGTAGTGGGTACCGGGGAGCTGTTTTTT	CASSVVGTGELFF
.	TRBV5-1	TRBJ2-1	.	TGCGCCAGCAGCTCGGGCCCGCCAATTTCCTACAATGAGCAGTTCTTC	CASSSGPPISYNEQFF
TRBD2	TRBV7-6	TRBJ2-1	.	TGTGCCAGTTCTCTAAGCGCGGGAGGTCTGGGGAATGAGCAGTTCTTC	CASSLSAGGLGNEQFF
.	TRBV5-4	TRBJ1-2	.	TGTGCCAGCAGCTGGATTTCCGGGACCTTGGGCGGCTACACCTTC	CASSWISGTLGGYTF
.	TRBV9	TRBJ2-6	.	TGTGCCAGCAGCGCAACTACAGGCTCTGGGGCCAACGTCCTGACTTTC	CASSATTGSGANVLTF
.	TRBV2	TRBJ1-5	.	TGTGCCAGCAGTGAGGAGCAGGCTAGGGGTCAGCCCCAGCATTTT	CASSEEQARGQPQHF
TRBD2	TRBV27	TRBJ2-1	few	TGTGCCAGCAGTTACGGACTAGCGGAGTACAATGAGCAGTTCTTC	CASSYGLAEYNEQFF
.	TRBV5-1	TRBJ2-6	.	TGCGCCAGCAGCTTGGATCCCCACTCTGGGGCCAACGTCCTGACTTTC	CASSLDPHSGANVLTF